This T cell receptor (beta chain) was recovered during a study of T-cell memory formation after mild COVID-19. Deletions cut 3 bases from V and 2 bases from J, with 9 bases between. The CDR3 length is 14 residues. CDR1 and CDR2 (germline): MDHEN, SYDVKM. On this clonotype: Its target is not known.

Each CDR3 protein gets one entry after TCRdb re-called the 5' RACE reads with MiXCR. The table has about 610,000 distinct CDR3 sequences, 17% seen once; the top ten hold about 7.4%. Study-level findings and limits: Memory cells collected pre-infection included some clones that later responded, suggesting cross-reactive memory joined.

This TCR was sampled from an adult woman who had mild COVID-19 (a few samples of this study predate the infection). Cell type and time point are not known. The sequencing input was PBMCs or a T cell subset sorted from them (not recorded which). The rearrangement joins TRBV28 to TRBJ2-3; D assignment may be TRBD1 or TRBD2 (5 bases each). The CDR3 DNA follows: TGTGCCAGCAGTTTTGAGGGGAACACAGATACGCAGTATTTT. It yields the protein CASSFEGNTDTQYF.